The present TCR beta chain was sequenced within a study of blood T cell repertoires in COVID-19. At the level of the study: Whether acute or convalescent, the COVID-19 samples came from the United States, Italy and Spain.

Produced via immunoSEQ multiplex PCR; TCRdb's table is partial and in-frame only. The repertoire holds a few hundred thousand clones, with around 89% as singletons. With 0 bases removed from V and 5 bases from J, the gap between germline ends came to 16 bases. CDR3 length equals 16 residues. CDR1 is LGHDT, CDR2 YNNKEL, per germline (reference sequence). Those enrolled in Seattle joined during active infection and were followed longitudinally afterward. This clone was counted only a few times. Sequencing was carried out using peripheral blood. This receptor was identified in a woman between 40 and 55 years old with COVID-19, enrolled during active disease. The rearrangement joins TRBV3-1 (or the pseudogene TRBV3-2) to TRBJ2-5; D not resolved. CDR3 residues: CASSQDGQPLRETQYF. The CDR3 DNA sequence: TGTGCCAGCAGCCAAGATGGGCAGCCCCTCCGGGAGACCCAGTACTTC.